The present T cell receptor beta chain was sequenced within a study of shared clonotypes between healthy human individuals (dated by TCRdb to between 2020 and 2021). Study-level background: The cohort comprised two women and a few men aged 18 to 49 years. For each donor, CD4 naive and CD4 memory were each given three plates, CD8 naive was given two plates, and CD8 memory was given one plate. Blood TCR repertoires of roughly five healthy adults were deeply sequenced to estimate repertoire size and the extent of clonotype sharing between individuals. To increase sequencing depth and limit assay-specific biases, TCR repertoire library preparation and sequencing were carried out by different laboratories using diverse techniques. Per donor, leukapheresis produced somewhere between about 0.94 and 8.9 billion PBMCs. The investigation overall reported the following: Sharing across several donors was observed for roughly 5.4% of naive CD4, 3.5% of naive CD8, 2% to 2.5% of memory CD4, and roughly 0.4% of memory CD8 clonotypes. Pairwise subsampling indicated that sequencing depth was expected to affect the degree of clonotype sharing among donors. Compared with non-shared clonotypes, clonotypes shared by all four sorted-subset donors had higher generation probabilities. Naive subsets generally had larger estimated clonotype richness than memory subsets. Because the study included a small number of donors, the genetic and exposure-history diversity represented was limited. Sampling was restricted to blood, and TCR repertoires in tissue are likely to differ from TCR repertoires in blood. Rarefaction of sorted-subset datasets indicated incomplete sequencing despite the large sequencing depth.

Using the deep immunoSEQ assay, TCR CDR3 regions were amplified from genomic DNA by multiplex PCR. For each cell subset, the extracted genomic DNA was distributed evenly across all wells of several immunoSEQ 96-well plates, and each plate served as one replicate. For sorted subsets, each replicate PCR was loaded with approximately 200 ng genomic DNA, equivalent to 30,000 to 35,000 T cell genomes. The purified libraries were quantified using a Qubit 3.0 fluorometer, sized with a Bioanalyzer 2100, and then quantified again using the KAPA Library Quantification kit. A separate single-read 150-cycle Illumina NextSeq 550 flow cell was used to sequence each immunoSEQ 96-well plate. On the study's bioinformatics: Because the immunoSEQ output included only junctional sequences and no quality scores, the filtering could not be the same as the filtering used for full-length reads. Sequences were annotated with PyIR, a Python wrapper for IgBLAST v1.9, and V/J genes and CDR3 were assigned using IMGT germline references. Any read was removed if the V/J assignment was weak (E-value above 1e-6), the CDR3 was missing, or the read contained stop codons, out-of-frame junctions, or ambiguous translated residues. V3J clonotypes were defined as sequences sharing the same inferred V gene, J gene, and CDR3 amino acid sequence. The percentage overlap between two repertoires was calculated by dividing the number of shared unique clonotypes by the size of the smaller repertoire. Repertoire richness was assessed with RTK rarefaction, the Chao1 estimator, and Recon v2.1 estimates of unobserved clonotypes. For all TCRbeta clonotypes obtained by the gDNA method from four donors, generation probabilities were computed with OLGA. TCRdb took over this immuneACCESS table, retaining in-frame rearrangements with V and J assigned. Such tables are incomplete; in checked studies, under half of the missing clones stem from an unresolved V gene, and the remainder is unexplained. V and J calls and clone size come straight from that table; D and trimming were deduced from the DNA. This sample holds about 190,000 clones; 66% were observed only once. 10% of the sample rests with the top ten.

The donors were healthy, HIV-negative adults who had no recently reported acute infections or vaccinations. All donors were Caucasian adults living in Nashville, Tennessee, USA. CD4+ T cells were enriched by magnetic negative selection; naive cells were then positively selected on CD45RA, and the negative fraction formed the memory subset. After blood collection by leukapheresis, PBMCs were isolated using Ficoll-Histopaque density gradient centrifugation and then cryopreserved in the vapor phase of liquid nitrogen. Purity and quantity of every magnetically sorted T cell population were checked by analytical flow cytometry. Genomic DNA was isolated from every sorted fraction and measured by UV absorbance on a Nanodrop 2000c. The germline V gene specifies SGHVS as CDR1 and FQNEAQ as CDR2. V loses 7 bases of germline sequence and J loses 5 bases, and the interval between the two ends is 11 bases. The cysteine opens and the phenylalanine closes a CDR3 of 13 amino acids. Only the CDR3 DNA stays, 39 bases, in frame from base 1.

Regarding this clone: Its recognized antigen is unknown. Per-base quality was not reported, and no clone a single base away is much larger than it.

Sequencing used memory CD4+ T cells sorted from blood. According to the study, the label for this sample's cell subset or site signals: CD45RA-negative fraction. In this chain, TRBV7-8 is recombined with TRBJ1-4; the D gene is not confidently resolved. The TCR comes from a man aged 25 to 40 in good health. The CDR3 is CASKSYGNEKLFF. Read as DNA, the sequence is TGTGCCAGCAAATCCTACGGGAATGAAAAACTGTTTTTT.